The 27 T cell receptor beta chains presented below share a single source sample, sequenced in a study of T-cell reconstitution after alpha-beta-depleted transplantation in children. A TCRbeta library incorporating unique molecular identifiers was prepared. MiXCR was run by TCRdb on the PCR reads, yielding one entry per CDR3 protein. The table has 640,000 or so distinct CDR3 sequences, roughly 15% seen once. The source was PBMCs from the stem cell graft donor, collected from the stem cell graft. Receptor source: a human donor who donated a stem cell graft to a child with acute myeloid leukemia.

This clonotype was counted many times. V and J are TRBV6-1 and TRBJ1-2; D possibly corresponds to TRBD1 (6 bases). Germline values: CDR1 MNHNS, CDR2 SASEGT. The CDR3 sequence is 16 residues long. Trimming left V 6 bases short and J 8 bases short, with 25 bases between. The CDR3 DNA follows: TGTGCCAGCAGCCCCTGGGGGCGGCGGGGCCAAGAGGGCTACACCTTC. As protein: CASSPWGRRGQEGYTF.

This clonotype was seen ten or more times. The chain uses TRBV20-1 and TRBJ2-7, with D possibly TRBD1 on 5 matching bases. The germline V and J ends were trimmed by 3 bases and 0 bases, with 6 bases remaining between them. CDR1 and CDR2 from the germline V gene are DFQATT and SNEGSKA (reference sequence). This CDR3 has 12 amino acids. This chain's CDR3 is CSARGPSYEQYV. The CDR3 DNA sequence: TGCAGTGCTAGGGGGCCCTCCTACGAGCAGTACGTC.

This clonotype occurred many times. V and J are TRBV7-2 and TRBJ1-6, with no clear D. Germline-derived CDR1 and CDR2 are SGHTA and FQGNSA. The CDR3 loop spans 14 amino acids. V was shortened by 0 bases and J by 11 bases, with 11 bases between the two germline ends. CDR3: CASSLAGYGTPLHF. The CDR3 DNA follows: TGTGCCAGCAGCTTAGCAGGGTACGGGACACCCCTCCACTTT.

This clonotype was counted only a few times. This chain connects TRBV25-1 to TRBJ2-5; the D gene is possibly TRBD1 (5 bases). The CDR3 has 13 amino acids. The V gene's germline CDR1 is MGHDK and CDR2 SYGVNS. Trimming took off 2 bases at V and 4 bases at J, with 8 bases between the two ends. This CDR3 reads CASSERDRETQYF. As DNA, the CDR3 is TGTGCCAGCAGTGAAAGAGACAGAGAGACCCAGTACTTC.

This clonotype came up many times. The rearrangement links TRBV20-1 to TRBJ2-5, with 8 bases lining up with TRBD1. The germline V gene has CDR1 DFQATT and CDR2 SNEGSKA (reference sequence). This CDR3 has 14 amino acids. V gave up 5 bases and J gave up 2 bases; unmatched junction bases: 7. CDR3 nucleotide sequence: TGCAGTGCTGGCCGAAGGACAGGGCAAGAGACCCAGTACTTC. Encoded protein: CSAGRRTGQETQYF.

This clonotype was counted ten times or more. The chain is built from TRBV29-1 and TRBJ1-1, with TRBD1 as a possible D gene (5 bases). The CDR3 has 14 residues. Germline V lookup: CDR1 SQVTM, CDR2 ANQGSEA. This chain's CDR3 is CSGAQVRLSTEAFF. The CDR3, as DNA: TGCAGTGGGGCCCAGGTACGGTTGAGCACTGAAGCTTTCTTT.

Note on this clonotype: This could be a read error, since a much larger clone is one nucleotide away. The CDR3 sequence: CASSLSSASGSSYNEQLF. The DNA of the CDR3 is TGTGCCAGCAGTTTAAGTAGCGCCAGCGGAAGCTCCTACAATGAGCAGCTCTTC. The chain uses TRBV12-3 or TRBV12-4 and TRBJ2-1, with D maybe TRBD2 (5 bases). The CDR3 is 18 amino acids.

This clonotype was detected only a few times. The CDR3 DNA sequence: TGTGCCAGCAGCCTGCTTACGGGAAGCGAGCAGTTCTTC. Its translation is CASSLLTGSEQFF. The V call is TRBV7-2, the J call TRBJ2-1; TRBD2 is a possible D gene (5 bases). Trimming stripped 5 bases from V and 10 bases from J, with 15 bases between. CDR1 SGHTA and CDR2 FQGNSA come from the germline V gene. This CDR3 region has 13 residues.

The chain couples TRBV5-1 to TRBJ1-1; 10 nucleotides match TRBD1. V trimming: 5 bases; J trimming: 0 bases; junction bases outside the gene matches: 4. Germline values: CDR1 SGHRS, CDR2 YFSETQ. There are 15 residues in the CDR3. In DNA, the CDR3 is TGCGCCAGCAGTAGGGGGACAGGGGTGAACACTGAAGCTTTCTTT. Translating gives CASSRGTGVNTEAFF. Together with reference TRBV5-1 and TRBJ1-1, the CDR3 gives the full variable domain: KAGVTQTPRYLIKTRGQQVTLSCSPISGHRSVSWYQQTPGQGLQFLFEYFSETQRNKGNFPGRFSGRQFSNSRSEMNVSTLELGDSALYLCASSRGTGVNTEAFFGQGTRLTVV.

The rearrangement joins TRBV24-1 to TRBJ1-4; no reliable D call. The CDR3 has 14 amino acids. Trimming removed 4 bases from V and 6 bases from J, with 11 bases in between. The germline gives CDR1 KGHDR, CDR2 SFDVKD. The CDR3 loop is CATSDGSVHEKLFF. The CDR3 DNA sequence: TGTGCCACCAGTGACGGATCAGTTCATGAAAAACTGTTTTTT.

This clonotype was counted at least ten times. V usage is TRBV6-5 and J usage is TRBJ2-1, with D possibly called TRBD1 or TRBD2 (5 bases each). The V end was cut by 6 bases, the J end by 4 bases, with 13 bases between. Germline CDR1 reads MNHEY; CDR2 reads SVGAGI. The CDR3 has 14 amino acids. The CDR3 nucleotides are TGTGCCAGCAGAAGGGACGGACTGTACAATGAGCAGTTCTTC. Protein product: CASRRDGLYNEQFF.

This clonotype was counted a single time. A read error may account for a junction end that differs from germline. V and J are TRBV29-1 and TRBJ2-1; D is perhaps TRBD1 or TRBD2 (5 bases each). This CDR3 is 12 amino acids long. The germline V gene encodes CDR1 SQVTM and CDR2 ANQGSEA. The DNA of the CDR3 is TGCAGCGCTGAACGGGGCCAAGCAGAGCAGTTCTTC. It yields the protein CSAERGQAEQFF.

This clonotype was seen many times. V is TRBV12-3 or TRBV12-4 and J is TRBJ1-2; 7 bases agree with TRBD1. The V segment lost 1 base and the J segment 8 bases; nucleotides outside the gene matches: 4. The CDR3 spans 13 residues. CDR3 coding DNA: TGTGCCAGCAGTTTAGGACAGGGCCAGGGCTACACCTTC. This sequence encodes CASSLGQGQGYTF.

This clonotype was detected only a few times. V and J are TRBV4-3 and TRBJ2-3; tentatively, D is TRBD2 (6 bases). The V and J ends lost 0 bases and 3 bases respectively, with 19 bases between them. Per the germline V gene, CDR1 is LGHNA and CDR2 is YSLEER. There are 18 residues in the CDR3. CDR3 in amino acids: CASSQDRSLALSTDTQYF. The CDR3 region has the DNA TGCGCCAGCAGCCAAGATAGATCTCTAGCGTTATCAACAGATACGCAGTATTTT.

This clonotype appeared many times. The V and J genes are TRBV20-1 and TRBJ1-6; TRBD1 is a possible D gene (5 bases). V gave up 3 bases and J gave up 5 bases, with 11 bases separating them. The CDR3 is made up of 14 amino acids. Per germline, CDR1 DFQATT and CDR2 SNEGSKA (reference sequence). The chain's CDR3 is CSARYGGNNSPLHF. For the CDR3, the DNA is TGCAGTGCTAGGTACGGGGGAAATAATTCACCCCTCCACTTT.

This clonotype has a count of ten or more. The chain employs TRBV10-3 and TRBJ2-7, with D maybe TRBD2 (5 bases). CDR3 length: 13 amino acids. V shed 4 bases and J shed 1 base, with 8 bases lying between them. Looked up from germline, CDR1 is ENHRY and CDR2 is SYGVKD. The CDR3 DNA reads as TGTGCCATCAGTGGGGAGCTATCCTACGAGCAGTACGTC. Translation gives CAISGELSYEQYV.

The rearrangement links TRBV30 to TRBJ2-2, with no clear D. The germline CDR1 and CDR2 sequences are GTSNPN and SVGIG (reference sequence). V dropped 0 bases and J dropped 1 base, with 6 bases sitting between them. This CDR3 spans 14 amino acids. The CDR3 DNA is TGTGCCTGGAGTGTAACCGGGAACACCGGGGAGCTGTTTTTT. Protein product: CAWSVTGNTGELFF.

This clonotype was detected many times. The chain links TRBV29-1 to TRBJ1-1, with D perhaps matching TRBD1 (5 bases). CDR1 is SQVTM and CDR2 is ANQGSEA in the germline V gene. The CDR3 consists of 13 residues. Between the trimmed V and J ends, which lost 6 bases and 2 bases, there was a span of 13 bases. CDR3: CSVPGGANTEAFF. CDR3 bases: TGCAGCGTGCCCGGCGGGGCCAACACTGAAGCTTTCTTT.

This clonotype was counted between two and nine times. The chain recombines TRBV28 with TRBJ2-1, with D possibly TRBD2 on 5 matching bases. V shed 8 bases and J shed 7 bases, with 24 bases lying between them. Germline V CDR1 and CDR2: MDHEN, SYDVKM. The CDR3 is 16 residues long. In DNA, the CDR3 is TGTGCCAGCTTCACCCGATGGCACACTGGGGAGAATGAGCAGTTCTTC. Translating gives CASFTRWHTGENEQFF.

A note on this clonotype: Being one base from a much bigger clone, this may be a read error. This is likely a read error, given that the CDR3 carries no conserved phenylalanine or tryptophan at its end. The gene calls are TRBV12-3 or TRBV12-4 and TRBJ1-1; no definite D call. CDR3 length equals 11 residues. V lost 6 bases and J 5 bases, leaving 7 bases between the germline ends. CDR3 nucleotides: TGTGCCAGCAGGAGGAGGACTGAAGCTTTCGTT. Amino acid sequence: CASRRRTEAFV.

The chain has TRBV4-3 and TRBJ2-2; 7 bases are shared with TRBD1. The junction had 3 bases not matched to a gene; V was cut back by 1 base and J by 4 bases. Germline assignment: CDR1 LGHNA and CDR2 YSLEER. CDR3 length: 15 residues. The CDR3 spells CASSQGTGATGELFF. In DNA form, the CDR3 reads TGCGCCAGCAGCCAAGGGACAGGTGCCACCGGGGAGCTGTTTTTT.

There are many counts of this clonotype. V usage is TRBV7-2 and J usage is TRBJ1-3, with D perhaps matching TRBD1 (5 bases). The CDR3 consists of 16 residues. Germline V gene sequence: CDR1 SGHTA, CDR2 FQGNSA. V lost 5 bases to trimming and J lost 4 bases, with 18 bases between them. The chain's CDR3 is CASSAPLGTSGNTIYF. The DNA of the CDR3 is TGTGCCAGCAGCGCACCACTGGGGACGTCAGGAAACACCATATATTTT.

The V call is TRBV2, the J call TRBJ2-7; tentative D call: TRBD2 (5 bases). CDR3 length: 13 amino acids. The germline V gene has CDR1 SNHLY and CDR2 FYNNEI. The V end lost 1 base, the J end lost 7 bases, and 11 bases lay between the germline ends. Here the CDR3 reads CASSEEREREQYF. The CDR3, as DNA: TGTGCCAGCAGTGAAGAAAGGGAGAGGGAGCAGTACTTC.

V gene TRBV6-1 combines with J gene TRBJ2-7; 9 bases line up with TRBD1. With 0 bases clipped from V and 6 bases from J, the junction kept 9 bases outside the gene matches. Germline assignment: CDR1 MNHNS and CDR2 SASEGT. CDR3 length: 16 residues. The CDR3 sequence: CASSEAGPGQGFEQYF. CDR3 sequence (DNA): TGTGCCAGCAGTGAAGCCGGACCGGGACAGGGTTTCGAGCAGTACTTC.

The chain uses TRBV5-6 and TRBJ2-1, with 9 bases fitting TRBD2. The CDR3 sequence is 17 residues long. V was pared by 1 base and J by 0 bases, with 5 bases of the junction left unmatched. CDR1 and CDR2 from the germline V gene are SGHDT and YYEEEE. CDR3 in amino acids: CASSLPSGVNSYNEQFF. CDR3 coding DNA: TGTGCCAGCAGCTTGCCTAGCGGGGTAAACTCCTACAATGAGCAGTTCTTC.

The CDR3 sequence: CASSQFQGAVLFGYTF. The CDR3 DNA reads TGTGCCAGCAGCCAGTTCCAGGGAGCTGTTTTATTTGGCTACACCTTC. The chain employs TRBV7-2 and TRBJ1-2, with D possibly matching TRBD1 (5 bases). The V and J ends lost 5 bases and 7 bases respectively, with 23 bases between them. The CDR3 is 16 amino acids. CDR1 and CDR2 (germline): SGHTA, FQGNSA.

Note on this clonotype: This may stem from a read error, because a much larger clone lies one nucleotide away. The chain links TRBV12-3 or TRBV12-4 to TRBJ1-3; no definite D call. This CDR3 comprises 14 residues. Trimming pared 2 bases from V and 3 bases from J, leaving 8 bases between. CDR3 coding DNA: TGTGCCAGCAGTTTAAGGCACTATGGAAACACCATATATTTT. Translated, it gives CASSLRHYGNTIYF.